This TCR beta chain appears in the sequencing data of a study of T-cell reconstitution after alpha-beta-depleted transplantation in children. The authors prepared the TCRbeta library with unique molecular identifiers. From the PCR reads, TCRdb called clonotypes with MiXCR, one entry per CDR3 protein. The table records 480,000 or so distinct CDR3 sequences, about 10% of them present only once. Germline values: CDR1 LGHNA, CDR2 YSLEER. CDR3 length equals 16 residues. The ends were cut back, 0 bases at V and 4 bases at J, with 16 bases in the middle. Broader study findings: As was reported, about two months after transplant, alpha-beta T cells came from several hundred expanded graft clones. One year post-transplant, T-cell counts and diversity were largely derived from T cells produced anew.

With respect to this clonotype: Its antigen is as yet unknown.

The sequences come from PBMCs, collected before TCRalphabeta/CD19-depleted stem cell transplant. V is TRBV4-3 and J is TRBJ2-7, with unresolved D. The receptor was derived from a child under 10 years old with inherited bone marrow failure, due to receive a stem cell transplant. The CDR3 reads CASSQDSERLLYEQYF. CDR3 coding DNA: TGCGCCAGCAGCCAAGATTCGGAACGCTTACTTTACGAGCAGTACTTC.